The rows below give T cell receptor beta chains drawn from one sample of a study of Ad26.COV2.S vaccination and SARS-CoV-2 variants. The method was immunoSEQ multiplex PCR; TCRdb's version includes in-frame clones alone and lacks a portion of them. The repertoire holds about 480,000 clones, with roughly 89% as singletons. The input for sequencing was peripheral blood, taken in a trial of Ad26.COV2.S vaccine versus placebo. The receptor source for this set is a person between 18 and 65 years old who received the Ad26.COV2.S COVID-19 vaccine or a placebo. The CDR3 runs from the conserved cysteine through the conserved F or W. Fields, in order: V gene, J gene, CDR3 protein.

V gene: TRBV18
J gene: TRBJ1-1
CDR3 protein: CASSISTVGLMNTEAFF

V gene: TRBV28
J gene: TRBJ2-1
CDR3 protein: CASGRDREQFF

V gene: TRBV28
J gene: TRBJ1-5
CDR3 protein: CASSLTGVQPQHF

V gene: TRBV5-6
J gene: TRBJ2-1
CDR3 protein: CASRQQGGYNEQFF

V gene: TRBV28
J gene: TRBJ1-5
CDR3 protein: CASSLWGQPQHF

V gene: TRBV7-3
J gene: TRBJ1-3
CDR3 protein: CASSLGGASGNTIYF

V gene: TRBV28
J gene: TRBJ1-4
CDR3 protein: CASFGGPREKLFF

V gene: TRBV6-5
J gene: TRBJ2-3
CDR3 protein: CASRPRGSRTDTQYF

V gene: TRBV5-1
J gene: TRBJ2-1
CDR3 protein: CASSLMPGLGSYNEQFF

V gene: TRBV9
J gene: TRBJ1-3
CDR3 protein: CASEQGGGNTIYF

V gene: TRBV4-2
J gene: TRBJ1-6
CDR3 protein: CASSQGGNSPLHF

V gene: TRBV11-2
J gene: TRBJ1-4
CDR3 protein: CASSLTGPKTGKLFF

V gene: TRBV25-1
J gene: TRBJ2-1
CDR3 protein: CASGLTSGSQFF

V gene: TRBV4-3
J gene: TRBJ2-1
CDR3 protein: CASSQDHPSGGVAGFYNEQFF

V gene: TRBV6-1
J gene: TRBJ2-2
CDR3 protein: CASSEVGELFF

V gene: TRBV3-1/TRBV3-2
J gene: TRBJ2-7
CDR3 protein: CASSATGVVEQYF

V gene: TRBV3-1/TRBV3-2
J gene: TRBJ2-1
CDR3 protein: CAAGTTHNEQFF

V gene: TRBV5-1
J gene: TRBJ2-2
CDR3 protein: CASRREVNTGELFF

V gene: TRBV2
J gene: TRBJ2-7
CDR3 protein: CASRRDLAGGRLDEQYF

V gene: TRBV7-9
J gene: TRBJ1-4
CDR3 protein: CASSRDRVKEGEKLFF

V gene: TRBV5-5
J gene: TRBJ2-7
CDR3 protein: CASSLIGPEQYF

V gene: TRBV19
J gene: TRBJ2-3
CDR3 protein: CASSIVAGVRTDTQYF

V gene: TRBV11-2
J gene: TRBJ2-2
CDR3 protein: CASSRTSGANTGELFF

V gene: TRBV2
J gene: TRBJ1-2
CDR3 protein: CASSVAGSSYTF

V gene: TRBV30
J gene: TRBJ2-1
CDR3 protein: CAWSVASQGGGEQFF

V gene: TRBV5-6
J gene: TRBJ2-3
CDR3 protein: CASSYQGADTQYF

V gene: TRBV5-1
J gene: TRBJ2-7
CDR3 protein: CASSRGRYEQYF

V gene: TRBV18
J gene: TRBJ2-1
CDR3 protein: CASSPLPGTEQFF